This T cell receptor beta chain stems from a study of post-analysis software for immune sequencing data. Presence of unique molecular identifiers characterized the TCR beta cDNA libraries. One entry per CDR3 protein, called by TCRdb with MiXCR from the PCR reads. Of around 150,000 distinct CDR3 sequences listed, about 37% are singletons. The source was blood, collected after autologous hematopoietic stem cell transplantation. The sequence was obtained from a girl aged 5 to 17 with multiple sclerosis.

The CDR3 sequence: CASSYSNDHEKLFF. The DNA for the CDR3 is TGTGCCAGCAGTTACTCGAATGACCATGAAAAACTGTTTTTT. This rearrangement joins TRBV6-5 to TRBJ1-4; no clear D gene. V was trimmed by 0 bases and J by 6 bases, leaving 8 bases between them. The germline gives CDR1 MNHEY, CDR2 SVGAGI. The CDR3 has 14 residues.